The clone carrying this TCR beta chain was found once. What it recognizes is unknown. The CDR3 does not close with the conserved phenylalanine or tryptophan, likely indicating a read error. The V end lost 2 bases, the J end lost 6 bases, and 7 bases lay between the germline ends. CDR1 is SGHKS, CDR2 YYEKEE, per germline (reference sequence). The CDR3 runs 12 residues. A primer matching the constant region was used to make TCR beta cDNA from around 460 ng of total RNA. Employing slightly modified ARM-PCR, three nested multiplex PCR rounds were run, and these gave rise to the TCR beta libraries. For roughly 11 cycles apiece, the opening two PCR rounds ran with TRBV1-TRBV30 forward primers and a C-beta reverse primer. TCRdb recomputed calls from the multiplex PCR reads with MiXCR, one row per CDR3 protein. Of approximately 22,000 distinct CDR3 sequences listed, roughly 70% were seen once; the top ten hold over 35%.

This specimen comes from a study of tumor-infiltrating lymphocytes in primary liver carcinoma. Study findings and constraints: Tumor region pairs shared more overlap than did tumor-adjacent and tumor-blood pairs.

RNA and DNA were co-extracted from around 18-30 mg of unsorted bulk tissue. The chain has TRBV5-5 and TRBJ2-3; D ambiguous. What was sequenced was liver tumor tissue from sampling region 1. The subset: tumor region T1, superior pole. This TCR was recovered from a man aged 40-50 years with primary liver carcinoma and hepatitis B virus infection. The CDR3 spells CASSFEPDTQYL. CDR3 DNA: TGTGCCAGCAGCTTTGAACCCGATACGCAGTATCTT.